This passage covers 14 T cell receptor beta chains from one sample sequenced in a study of T-cell reconstitution after alpha-beta-depleted transplantation in children. Unique molecular identifiers were used in preparing the TCRbeta library. TCRdb analysed the PCR reads with MiXCR anew, one entry per CDR3 protein. The sample lists 500,000 to 750,000 distinct CDR3 sequences; roughly 30% were seen once. This specimen was PBMCs, taken before TCRalphabeta/CD19-depleted stem cell transplant. These receptors were obtained from a boy in the first two years of life with Wiskott-Aldrich syndrome, due to receive a stem cell transplant.

The chain has TRBV29-1 and TRBJ2-3; D is uncertain. Germline CDR1 and CDR2: SQVTM and ANQGSEA. CDR3 size: 12 residues. V was pared by 4 bases and J by 6 bases, with 11 bases between. The CDR3 sequence is CSVALKWDTQYF. The DNA of the CDR3 is TGCAGCGTTGCCCTCAAATGGGATACGCAGTATTTT.

This clonotype has more than one count but fewer than ten. This chain links TRBV5-1 with TRBJ1-1; D unclear. There are 14 residues in the CDR3. Germline V gene sequence: CDR1 SGHRS, CDR2 YFSETQ. Trimming stripped 1 base from V and 3 bases from J, with 10 bases between. The chain's CDR3 is CASSLFFPHTEAFF. DNA of the CDR3: TGCGCCAGCAGCTTGTTTTTTCCGCACACTGAAGCTTTCTTT.

The CDR3 reads CSATELGEDTQYF. The CDR3 DNA reads TGCAGTGCTACGGAGTTGGGGGAGGATACGCAGTATTTT. The V gene is TRBV20-1, the J gene TRBJ2-3; perhaps D is TRBD1 or TRBD2 (5 bases each). Per the germline V gene, CDR1 is DFQATT and CDR2 is SNEGSKA (reference sequence). Between the trimmed V and J ends, which lost 4 bases and 6 bases, there was a span of 14 bases. The CDR3 runs 13 residues.

The chain has TRBV5-1 and TRBJ2-5, with a weak D call TRBD2 (6 bases). V lost 1 base to trimming and J lost 5 bases, with 9 bases between them. The CDR3 length is 13 residues. Per the germline V gene, CDR1 is SGHRS and CDR2 is YFSETQ. The CDR3 DNA reads as TGCGCCAGCAGCTTGACGGGGGTTGAGACCCAGTACTTC. As protein: CASSLTGVETQYF. Together with reference TRBV5-1 and TRBJ2-5, the CDR3 gives the full variable domain: KAGVTQTPRYLIKTRGQQVTLSCSPISGHRSVSWYQQTPGQGLQFLFEYFSETQRNKGNFPGRFSGRQFSNSRSEMNVSTLELGDSALYLCASSLTGVETQYFGPGTRLLVL.

This clonotype was seen a handful of times. The gene calls are TRBV7-8 and TRBJ2-1; no clear D gene. In germline, CDR1 is SGHVS, CDR2 FQNEAQ. The CDR3 is made up of 13 amino acids. V lost 4 bases to trimming and J lost 6 bases, with 10 bases between them. The chain's CDR3 is CASSSLGRNEQFF. CDR3 nucleotide sequence: TGTGCCAGCAGCTCCCTCGGACGCAATGAGCAGTTCTTC.

This clonotype was detected a few times. The rearrangement joins TRBV2 to TRBJ2-7, with 8 bases that match TRBD1. This CDR3 spans 13 amino acids. V shed 6 bases, J shed 6 bases, and the junction held 7 bases outside the gene matches. CDR1 is SNHLY, CDR2 FYNNEI, per germline. The CDR3 region has the DNA TGTGCCAGCAGCCAAGACAGGGGCGGCGAGCAGTACTTC. Residues: CASSQDRGGEQYF.

The CDR3 spells CASRVGAGGREQYF. CDR3 nucleotide sequence: TGTGCCAGCAGGGTAGGGGCGGGAGGAAGGGAGCAGTACTTC. The V and J genes are TRBV12-3 or TRBV12-4 and TRBJ2-7, with 8 bases fitting TRBD2. V lost 6 bases, J lost 7 bases, and 11 bases stayed unmatched. This CDR3 spans 14 amino acids.

This clonotype occurred a few times. The genes are TRBV7-2 and TRBJ2-2, with a weak D call TRBD1 (5 bases). This CDR3 is built from 16 residues. The V and J ends lost 3 bases and 1 base respectively, with 12 bases between them. Looked up from germline, CDR1 is SGHTA and CDR2 is FQGNSA. The CDR3 region is CASSLQGRVNTGELFF. DNA for the CDR3: TGTGCCAGCAGCTTGCAGGGCAGGGTGAACACCGGGGAGCTGTTTTTT.

The chain recombines TRBV10-3 with TRBJ2-2; maybe TRBD2 (6 bases). This CDR3 region has 14 residues. The V gene lost 7 bases and the J gene lost 4 bases, with 13 bases spanning the gap. The germline V gene has CDR1 ENHRY and CDR2 SYGVKD. CDR3 bases: TGTGCCATCACCGGGACTCCCGGCACCGGGGAGCTGTTTTTT. It codes for CAITGTPGTGELFF.

This clonotype came up a few times. In DNA form, the CDR3 reads TGTGCCAGCAGTTTATTCAGGGGAGGGGAGACCCAGTACTTC. It specifies CASSLFRGGETQYF. V usage is TRBV27 and J usage is TRBJ2-5; tentative D call: TRBD2 (7 bases). Trimming took off 1 base at V and 5 bases at J, with 11 bases between the two ends. The CDR3 extends over 14 amino acids. Germline CDR1 and CDR2: MNHEY and SMNVEV (reference sequence).

This CDR3 reads CASSPRQGPPNYGYTF. In DNA form, the CDR3 reads TGTGCCAGCAGCCCCCGCCAGGGGCCTCCTAACTATGGCTACACCTTC. J is TRBJ1-2 and V is TRBV3-1; TRBD1 is a possible D gene (6 bases). The CDR3 length is 16 residues. Trimming pared 4 bases from V and 0 bases from J, leaving 15 bases between. Per germline, CDR1 LGHDT and CDR2 YNNKEL (reference sequence).

This clonotype was seen a handful of times. The V and J genes are TRBV5-1 and TRBJ2-1; TRBD2 matches 9 bases. This CDR3 is 15 amino acids long. V lost 4 bases, J lost 10 bases, and 12 bases stayed unmatched. The germline V gene has CDR1 SGHRS and CDR2 YFSETQ. CDR3 protein: CASSVDLAGSAEQFF. CDR3 in DNA: TGCGCCAGCAGCGTTGACCTAGCGGGAAGCGCGGAGCAGTTCTTC.

The chain recombines TRBV27 with TRBJ2-5; TRBD2 agrees at 11 bases. CDR1 and CDR2 from the germline V gene are MNHEY and SMNVEV (reference sequence). Trimming at V came to 4 bases and at J to 0 bases, leaving 7 bases not matched to a gene. The CDR3 has 17 residues. CDR3 loop: CASSSRLTSGNQETQYF. The CDR3 DNA is TGTGCCAGCAGTTCCCGCTTGACTAGCGGGAACCAAGAGACCCAGTACTTC.

This clonotype turned up a few times. CDR3 amino acids: CASSPARGGGYTF. DNA of the CDR3: TGTGCCAGCAGCCCAGCGAGGGGGGGCGGCTACACCTTC. The rearrangement joins TRBV27 to TRBJ1-2, with D tentatively TRBD1 (6 bases). The length of the CDR3 is 13 residues. Trimming shortened V by 6 bases and J by 8 bases, and 16 bases separated the two germline ends. The V gene's germline CDR1 is MNHEY and CDR2 SMNVEV (reference sequence).